This T cell receptor beta chain was retrieved from a study of T cell changes during pregnancy in multiple sclerosis. TCRdb's copy holds only in-frame clones and misses some; the assay was immunoSEQ multiplex PCR. This table has about 60,000 clones, approximately 92% appearing once. Germline CDR1 SNHLY, CDR2 FYNNEI. CDR3 length equals 19 residues. The V gene end was trimmed by 4 bases and the J gene end by 8 bases; junction bases not matched to a gene: 22. The receptor's source is a female donor with multiple sclerosis, enrolled in a pregnancy study. The chain links TRBV2 to TRBJ1-2; 10 positions match TRBD1. The sequences come from peripheral blood, collected in the first trimester of pregnancy. The CDR3 here is CASSGPGRNSGQGIGGYTF. The CDR3 DNA sequence: TGTGCCAGCAGTGGCCCTGGTCGCAATTCGGGACAGGGGATAGGAGGCTACACCTTC.